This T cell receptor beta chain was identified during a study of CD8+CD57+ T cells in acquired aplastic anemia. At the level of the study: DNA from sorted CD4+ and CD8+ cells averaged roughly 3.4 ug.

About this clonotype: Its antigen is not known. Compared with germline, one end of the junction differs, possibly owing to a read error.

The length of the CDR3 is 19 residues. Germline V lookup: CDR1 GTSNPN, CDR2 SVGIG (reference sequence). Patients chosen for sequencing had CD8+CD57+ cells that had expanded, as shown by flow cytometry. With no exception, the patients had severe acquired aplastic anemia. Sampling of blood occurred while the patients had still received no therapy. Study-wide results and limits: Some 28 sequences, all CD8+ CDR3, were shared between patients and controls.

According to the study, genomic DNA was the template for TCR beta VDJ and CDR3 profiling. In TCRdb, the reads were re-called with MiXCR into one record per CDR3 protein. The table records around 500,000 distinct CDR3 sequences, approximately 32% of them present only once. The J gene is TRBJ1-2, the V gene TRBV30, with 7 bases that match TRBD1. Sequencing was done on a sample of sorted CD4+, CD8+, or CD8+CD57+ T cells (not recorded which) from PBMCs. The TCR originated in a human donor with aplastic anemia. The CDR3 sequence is CAWSVLRQGSEYANCGYTF. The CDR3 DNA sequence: TGTGCCTGGAGTGTACTAAGACAGGGCTCGGAGTACGCTAACTGTGGCTACACCTTC. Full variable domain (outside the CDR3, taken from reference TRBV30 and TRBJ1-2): SQTIHQWPATLVQPVGSPLSLECTVEGTSNPNLYWYRQAAGRGLQLLFYSVGIGQISSEVPQNLSASRPQDRQFILSSKKLLLSDSGFYLCAWSVLRQGSEYANCGYTFGSGTRLTVV.